This entry lists 13 T cell receptor beta chains sequenced from one sample in a study of response to subunit inactivated influenza vaccine listed by TCRdb under 2018. The library was obtained by RT-PCR. Reads for this sample came from an Illumina HiSeq 2500. Starting from the raw public reads, TCRdb applied fastp trimming at Q25, assembled clones with MiXCR and retained in-frame beta chains. For every CDR3 protein sequence, its rows merge into one entry that carries the most common genes and DNA. This sample comprises fewer than 600,000 distinct CDR3 sequences, 7.2% of them detected only once. The top ten hold less than 15% of the sample. The sample was PBMCs from blood, taken about 23 months after vaccination. Receptors originate from a man aged 45 to 70 who received an inactivated influenza vaccine. Donor details come from another sample of the same person, matched by shared clones.

The chain couples TRBV5-6 to TRBJ2-3; D remains unclear. The V end lost 4 bases, the J end lost 6 bases, and 24 bases lay between the germline ends. The germline CDR1 and CDR2 sequences are SGHDT and YYEEEE. The CDR3 covers 17 residues. CDR3 residues: CASSPLPRLGFGDTQYF. The CDR3, as DNA: TGTGCCAGCAGCCCACTCCCCCGGCTGGGGTTTGGGGATACGCAGTATTTT. Based on the CDR3 plus reference TRBV5-6 and TRBJ2-3, the full variable domain is DAGVTQSPTHLIKTRGQQVTLRCSPKSGHDTVSWYQQALGQGPQFIFQYYEEEERQRGNFPDRFSGHQFPNYSSELNVNALLLGDSALYLCASSPLPRLGFGDTQYFGPGTRLTVL.

The sample holds many counts of this clonotype. V and J are TRBV5-1 and TRBJ2-7; no definite D call. Trimming removed 1 base from V and 3 bases from J, with 8 bases in between. CDR3 length: 13 residues. CDR1 is SGHRS and CDR2 is YFSETQ in the germline V gene. The CDR3 loop reads CASSLLRGYEQYF. The CDR3 DNA follows: TGCGCCAGCAGCTTGCTCAGAGGCTACGAGCAGTACTTC.

The chain employs TRBV2 and TRBJ2-2; TRBD1 or TRBD2 may be the D gene (5 bases each). The V gene lost 5 bases and the J gene lost 4 bases, with 14 bases spanning the gap. The CDR3 is made up of 15 amino acids. CDR1 and CDR2 (germline): SNHLY, FYNNEI. For the CDR3, the DNA is TGTGCCAGCAGTCCCCCCCCGGGGACCACCGGGGAGCTGTTTTTT. Its translation is CASSPPPGTTGELFF.

The chain uses TRBV20-1 and TRBJ1-2, with 9 bases aligning to TRBD1. The CDR3 runs to 13 residues. CDR1 and CDR2 (germline): DFQATT, SNEGSKA (reference sequence). CDR3: CTQAGTGTSGYTF. CDR3 DNA sequence: TGCACCCAAGCCGGGACAGGGACCTCTGGCTACACCTTC.

Comments on this clonotype: Just one base apart from a much larger clone, this may be a read error. The chain recombines TRBV5-1 with TRBJ2-7; a possible D gene is TRBD1 (6 bases). This CDR3 is 13 amino acids long. Germline V gene sequence: CDR1 SGHRS, CDR2 YFSETQ. CDR3 sequence: CTSSHTQGYEQYF. The CDR3 nucleotides are TGCACCAGCAGCCACACACAGGGCTACGAGCAGTACTTC.

This clonotype turned up a few times. The J gene is TRBJ2-3, the V gene TRBV12-3 or TRBV12-4; TRBD1 might be the D (5 bases). Trimming cost V 7 bases and J 2 bases, with 10 bases left between them. This CDR3 has 13 amino acids. CDR3 nucleotide sequence: TGTGCCAGCACACAGGAGAACACAGATACGCAGTATTTT. Its translation is CASTQENTDTQYF.

This clonotype showed up many times. The V gene is TRBV20-1, the J gene TRBJ2-3; the match to TRBD2 covers 12 bases. With V trimmed by 3 bases and J by 1 base, 5 bases remained unmatched. The germline CDR1 and CDR2 sequences are DFQATT and SNEGSKA (reference sequence). This CDR3 region has 16 residues. The CDR3 DNA follows: TGCAGTGCTAGTGCTAGCGGGAGGGCCGGCACAGATACGCAGTATTTT. Encoded protein: CSASASGRAGTDTQYF.

The chain is built from TRBV12-3 or TRBV12-4 and TRBJ1-3; D gene ambiguous. Trimming cost V 3 bases and J 2 bases, with 11 bases left between them. The CDR3 spans 15 residues. The CDR3 DNA reads as TGTGCCAGCAGTTTGCAGATTACTCCTGGAAACACCATATATTTT. It yields the protein CASSLQITPGNTIYF.

The chain joins TRBV30 to TRBJ1-2; D unresolved. CDR3 length equals 12 residues. Trimming stripped 3 bases from V and 5 bases from J, with 10 bases between. CDR1 is GTSNPN, CDR2 SVGIG, per germline (reference sequence). CDR3 nucleotide sequence: TGTGCCTGGAGAGCCGGGAGTTATGGCTACACCTTC. Protein product: CAWRAGSYGYTF.

The table lists this clonotype with a few counts. V and J are TRBV29-1 and TRBJ2-1; TRBD2 matches 8 bases. V was clipped by 6 bases and J by 2 bases; unmatched bases: 6. Germline V gene data show CDR1 as SQVTM and CDR2 as ANQGSEA. The CDR3 contains 14 residues. CDR3 DNA sequence: TGCAGCGTCGTAGCGGGGTTCGCCTACAATGAGCAGTTCTTC. Encoded protein: CSVVAGFAYNEQFF.

This clonotype was picked up a small number of times. The V call is TRBV10-3, the J call TRBJ2-3; 9 bases are shared with TRBD1. The J segment lost 0 bases and the V segment lost 6 bases, leaving 4 bases of the junction unmatched. Germline V gene lookup returns CDR1 ENHRY and CDR2 SYGVKD. The CDR3 contains 15 residues. The CDR3 coding sequence is TGTGCCATCAGAGATACAGGGGGCAGCACAGATACGCAGTATTTT. Protein: CAIRDTGGSTDTQYF.

CDR3 in DNA: TGTGCCAGCTTCTCGGACAGGGGGCTATTAAATGAGCAGTTCTTC. This sequence encodes CASFSDRGLLNEQFF. This chain links TRBV2 with TRBJ2-1, with TRBD1 matching over 11 bases. The CDR3 length is 15 residues. V lost 8 bases, J lost 7 bases, and 10 bases stayed unmatched. Germline V CDR1 and CDR2: SNHLY, FYNNEI.

The chain uses TRBV7-2 and TRBJ2-5; D is unclear. Deletions cut 4 bases from V and 2 bases from J, with 14 bases between. Looked up from germline, CDR1 is SGHTA and CDR2 is FQGNSA. CDR3 length: 15 residues. The CDR3 DNA reads TGTGCCAGCAGCTCGCAGGCACGGTCACAAGAGACCCAGTACTTC. Protein sequence: CASSSQARSQETQYF.